The 30 T cell receptor beta chains in this list originate from one sample, sequenced in a study of blood T cell repertoires in COVID-19. The protocol was immunoSEQ multiplex PCR, while the TCRdb copy is restricted to in-frame clones and leaves out a portion. The repertoire holds under 130,000 clones, with roughly 69% as singletons. Sequencing was performed on peripheral blood. The receptors derive from an elderly man with acute or convalescent COVID-19.

Ten or more counts support this clone. The V gene is TRBV11-2, the J gene TRBJ2-3; a weak D match, TRBD2 (5 bases). This CDR3 has 17 amino acids. Germline CDR1 is SGHAT and CDR2 is FQNNGV. V gave up 2 bases and J gave up 1 base, with 16 bases separating them. The chain's CDR3 is CASSLFRVGLRTDTQYF. CDR3 DNA: TGTGCCAGCAGCTTATTTCGTGTTGGACTCCGCACAGATACGCAGTATTTT.

The rearrangement uses TRBV28 and TRBJ2-3; TRBD2 is a possible D gene (6 bases). From germline, CDR1 is MDHEN and CDR2 SYDVKM. The CDR3 length is 13 residues. V gave up 10 bases and J gave up 4 bases, with 15 bases separating them. The CDR3 DNA reads as TGTGCCACCATCGTCGCTAGCGCAGATACGCAGTATTTT. Translating gives CATIVASADTQYF. The variable domain in full, completed from reference TRBV28 and TRBJ2-3, reads DVKVTQSSRYLVKRTGEKVFLECVQDMDHENMFWYRQDPGLGLRLIYFSYDVKMKEKGDIPEGYSVSREKKERFSLILESASTNQTSMYLCATIVASADTQYFGPGTRLTVL.

The chain combines TRBV29-1 with TRBJ2-7; D perhaps matches TRBD2 (5 bases). The germline gives CDR1 SQVTM, CDR2 ANQGSEA. The CDR3 extends over 11 amino acids. CDR3: CGIGNAGEQYF. DNA for the CDR3: TGCGGCATAGGAAATGCGGGCGAGCAGTACTTC.

This chain uses TRBV10-3 with TRBJ2-1; D not certain. Germline V CDR1 and CDR2: ENHRY, SYGVKD. The CDR3 length is 12 residues. V lost 4 bases to trimming and J lost 9 bases, with 10 bases between them. The CDR3 protein is CAISVGSGEQFF. The CDR3, as DNA: TGTGCCATCAGTGTCGGTTCCGGTGAGCAGTTCTTC.

The chain combines TRBV4-3 with TRBJ1-4; D possibly corresponds to TRBD1 (6 bases). The CDR3 runs 15 residues. Looked up from germline, CDR1 is LGHNA and CDR2 is YSLEER. Between the trimmed V and J ends, which lost 3 bases and 8 bases, there was a span of 16 bases. In DNA, the CDR3 is TGCGCCAGCAGCCAGGGGGCCGCGGGAGTCGAAAAACTGTTTTTT. Amino acid sequence: CASSQGAAGVEKLFF.

J is TRBJ2-2 and V is TRBV7-2; TRBD2 matches at 13 bases. This CDR3 contains 15 residues. Germline CDR1 and CDR2: SGHTA and FQGNSA. J lost 7 bases, V lost 4 bases, and 3 bases had no gene match. This chain's CDR3 is CASSWTSGSIGELFF. The CDR3, as DNA: TGTGCCAGCAGCTGGACTAGCGGGAGTATCGGGGAGCTGTTTTTT.

This clone occurred a few times. The gene calls are TRBV6-5 and TRBJ1-6; a weak D match, TRBD1 (5 bases). V was shortened by 5 bases and J by 6 bases, with 8 bases between the two germline ends. Germline values: CDR1 MNHEY, CDR2 SVGAGI. The length of the CDR3 is 13 residues. The CDR3 nucleotides are TGTGCCAGCAGTACCGGGGGTAATTCACCCCTCCACTTT. It is translated as CASSTGGNSPLHF.

The chain carries TRBV18 and TRBJ1-2; D uncertain. The CDR3 is made up of 15 amino acids. The V gene lost 0 bases and the J gene lost 4 bases, with 12 bases spanning the gap. Germline V gene sequence: CDR1 KGHSH, CDR2 LQKENI. The CDR3 protein is CASSPPGALRYGYTF. The CDR3 coding sequence is TGTGCCAGCTCACCACCAGGAGCCTTACGCTATGGCTACACCTTC. Complete variable domain (other parts from reference TRBV18 and TRBJ1-2): NAGVMQNPRHLVRRRGQEARLRCSPMKGHSHVYWYRQLPEEGLKFMVYLQKENIIDESGMPKERFSAEFPKEGPSILRIQQVVRGDSAAYFCASSPPGALRYGYTFGSGTRLTVV.

This chain links TRBV24-1 with TRBJ2-3; maybe TRBD2 (5 bases). This CDR3 region has 14 residues. The ends were cut back, 4 bases at V and 5 bases at J, with 12 bases in the middle. Per the germline V gene, CDR1 is KGHDR and CDR2 is SFDVKD. The CDR3 DNA follows: TGTGCCACCAGTGAATCGCCGGGGAAAGATACGCAGTATTTT. This encodes CATSESPGKDTQYF.

CDR3 bases: TGTGCCAGCAGCCGATCATCACGGGGGAGCCTAAACACCGGGGAGCTGTTTTTT. Translating it yields CASSRSSRGSLNTGELFF. The rearrangement links TRBV7-9 to TRBJ2-2; D perhaps matches TRBD2 (6 bases). Trimming took off 5 bases at V and 2 bases at J, with 21 bases between the two ends. CDR1 and CDR2 (germline): SEHNR, FQNEAQ (reference sequence). The CDR3 runs 18 residues.

This clone occurred a few times. The chain uses TRBV5-1 and TRBJ2-7, with 7 bases lining up with TRBD1. Germline CDR1 and CDR2: SGHRS and YFSETQ. The V segment lost 4 bases and the J segment 0 bases; nucleotides outside the gene matches: 4. CDR3 length: 14 residues. Written as DNA, the CDR3 is TGCGCCAGCAGCACGGGGACAGACTCCTACGAGCAGTACTTC. Protein: CASSTGTDSYEQYF. Filled out from reference TRBV5-1 and TRBJ2-7, the complete variable domain reads KAGVTQTPRYLIKTRGQQVTLSCSPISGHRSVSWYQQTPGQGLQFLFEYFSETQRNKGNFPGRFSGRQFSNSRSEMNVSTLELGDSALYLCASSTGTDSYEQYFGPGTRLTVT.

CDR3 amino acids: CASSLSRRTEAFF. CDR3 coding DNA: TGTGCCAGCAGCTTGTCCAGGCGCACTGAAGCTTTCTTT. The chain joins TRBV5-5 to TRBJ1-1; D is ambiguous. The CDR3 covers 13 residues. CDR1 is SGHKS, CDR2 YYEKEE, per germline (reference sequence). Trimming left V 1 base short and J 4 bases short, with 8 bases between. The full variable domain, completed using reference TRBV5-5 and TRBJ1-1, is DAGVTQSPTHLIKTRGQQVTLRCSPISGHKSVSWYQQVLGQGPQFIFQYYEKEERGRGNFPDRFSARQFPNYSSELNVNALLLGDSALYLCASSLSRRTEAFFGQGTRLTVV.

The rearrangement uses TRBV7-2 and TRBJ1-2; a weak D match, TRBD1 (6 bases). The germline CDR1 and CDR2 sequences are SGHTA and FQGNSA. The V end was cut by 5 bases, the J end by 2 bases, with 9 bases between. CDR3 size: 13 residues. In DNA form, the CDR3 reads TGTGCCAGCAGCCTGGGGGCGAACTATGGCTACACCTTC. Translated: CASSLGANYGYTF.

The table lists this clone with a few counts. The rearrangement joins TRBV5-1 to TRBJ2-3, with 10 bases that match TRBD1. Unmatched junction bases numbered 2, after V lost 1 base and J lost 3 bases. This CDR3 comprises 15 residues. In germline, CDR1 is SGHRS, CDR2 YFSETQ. CDR3 sequence (DNA): TGCGCCAGCAGCTTGTGGGGACAGGGGACAGATACGCAGTATTTT. Its protein is CASSLWGQGTDTQYF.

This clone was seen only a few times. This chain links TRBV7-9 with TRBJ2-1; D call uncertain. The CDR3 loop spans 12 amino acids. The V end was cut by 6 bases, the J end by 4 bases, with 7 bases between. The germline CDR1 and CDR2 sequences are SEHNR and FQNEAQ (reference sequence). CDR3 residues: CASSSGYNEQFF. The CDR3 DNA sequence: TGTGCCAGCAGTTCAGGATACAATGAGCAGTTCTTC.

This sequence joins TRBV24-1 and TRBJ2-2; a possible D gene is TRBD1 (5 bases). The V end lost 5 bases, the J end lost 3 bases, and 6 bases lay between the germline ends. The CDR3 spans 13 residues. From germline, CDR1 is KGHDR and CDR2 SFDVKD. The CDR3: CATSVRDTGELFF. As DNA, the CDR3 is TGTGCCACCAGTGTCAGGGACACCGGGGAGCTGTTTTTT.

The chain combines TRBV18 with TRBJ2-1; unclear D gene. CDR1 KGHSH and CDR2 LQKENI come from the germline V gene. Trimming removed 6 bases from V and 6 bases from J, with 12 bases in between. The CDR3 length is 13 residues. The CDR3 DNA is TGTGCCAGCTCGGAGTTTGTTAGCAATGAGCAGTTCTTC. Translating it yields CASSEFVSNEQFF.

This chain links TRBV4-2 with TRBJ1-4; TRBD1 aligns across 9 bases. The CDR3 extends over 17 amino acids. V shed 0 bases, J shed 5 bases, and the junction held 7 bases outside the gene matches. Per the germline V gene, CDR1 is LGHNA and CDR2 is YNFKEQ. The DNA for the CDR3 is TGTGCCAGCAGCCAAGAACTAAGGGACAGGGAGAATGAAAAACTGTTTTTT. Residues: CASSQELRDRENEKLFF.

The sample holds one count of this clone. The chain has TRBV18 and TRBJ1-4; D uncertain. The CDR3 runs 15 residues. Trimming removed 0 bases from V and 7 bases from J, with 12 bases in between. Per germline, CDR1 KGHSH and CDR2 LQKENI. CDR3: CASSPPGEGTEKLFF. In nucleotides, the CDR3 is TGTGCCAGCTCACCACCTGGGGAGGGTACTGAAAAACTGTTTTTT.

V usage is TRBV27 and J usage is TRBJ2-2, with 12 nucleotides matching TRBD2. The ends lost 5 bases at V and 8 bases at J; junction bases unmatched: 15. The CDR3 is 18 amino acids. CDR1 is MNHEY, CDR2 SMNVEV, per germline (reference sequence). The CDR3 region has the DNA TGTGCCAGCAGTCTCCGCTCTCTAGCGGGAGGGCCTAATGGGGAGCTGTTTTTT. This translates into CASSLRSLAGGPNGELFF.

CDR3 in amino acids: CASSTGGSDVGETQYF. The CDR3 DNA is TGTGCCAGCAGTACAGGGGGCAGCGACGTGGGGGAGACCCAGTACTTC. The V call is TRBV9, the J call TRBJ2-5; TRBD1 agrees at 9 bases. The germline gives CDR1 SGDLS, CDR2 YYNGEE. After removal of 5 bases from V and 5 bases from J, the junction contained 13 bases not matched to a gene. This CDR3 is built from 16 residues.

The chain uses TRBV5-5 and TRBJ2-1; 14 nucleotides line up with TRBD2. CDR1 SGHKS and CDR2 YYEKEE come from the germline V gene (reference sequence). The CDR3 runs 16 residues. V lost 4 bases to trimming and J lost 9 bases; unmatched junction nucleotides: 9. As DNA, the CDR3 is TGTGCCAGCAGCACAGGGACTAGCGGGAGTCTAAGTGAGCAGTTCTTC. Translation gives CASSTGTSGSLSEQFF.

This clone was counted once. The V call is TRBV28, the J call TRBJ2-7, with 7 bases matching TRBD1. Germline V CDR1 and CDR2: MDHEN, SYDVKM. The CDR3 runs 13 residues. The ends lost 6 bases at V and 2 bases at J; junction bases unmatched: 4. CDR3 loop: CASSPGGTYEQYF. The CDR3 nucleotides read TGTGCCAGCAGCCCAGGGGGTACCTACGAGCAGTACTTC.

This clone came up many times. This sequence joins TRBV10-1 and TRBJ2-1, with 7 bases aligning to TRBD2. Unmatched junction bases numbered 4, after V lost 2 bases and J lost 6 bases. The CDR3 extends over 14 amino acids. From germline, CDR1 is WNHNN and CDR2 SYGVQD (reference sequence). CDR3 region: CASSEAGRGNEQFF. For the CDR3, the DNA is TGCGCCAGCAGTGAGGCGGGGAGGGGCAATGAGCAGTTCTTC.

The gene calls are TRBV5-1 and TRBJ2-1, with D maybe TRBD1 (6 bases). The germline V gene has CDR1 SGHRS and CDR2 YFSETQ. This CDR3 contains 17 residues. The V end lost 3 bases, the J end lost 2 bases, and 18 bases lay between the germline ends. The CDR3 reads CASSSGYNKGAYNEQFF. The CDR3 bases are TGCGCCAGCAGCTCGGGATACAACAAGGGGGCCTACAATGAGCAGTTCTTC.

CDR3: CASSQANRNSRNTIYF. The CDR3 DNA sequence: TGTGCCAGCAGCCAAGCCAACAGAAACTCCCGAAACACCATATATTTT. The genes are TRBV4-2 and TRBJ1-3; no reliable D call. The germline V and J ends were trimmed by 1 base and 5 bases, with 15 bases remaining between them. The CDR3 is 16 residues long. The germline CDR1 and CDR2 sequences are LGHNA and YNFKEQ.

This clone was recorded once. In nucleotides, the CDR3 is TGTGCCAGCAGCCAAGGCGGACAGCTCACTGAAGCTTTCTTT. Its protein product is CASSQGGQLTEAFF. The genes are TRBV3-1 (or the pseudogene TRBV3-2) and TRBJ1-1, with TRBD1 as a possible D gene (6 bases). Looked up from germline, CDR1 is LGHDT and CDR2 is YNNKEL (reference sequence). The CDR3 is 14 amino acids. V shed 1 base and J shed 4 bases, with 10 bases lying between them.

This chain uses TRBV6-5 with TRBJ2-3, with a tentative D call TRBD2 (6 bases). The CDR3 totals 14 residues. Deletions cut 10 bases from V and 6 bases from J, with 20 bases between. The germline CDR1 and CDR2 sequences are MNHEY and SVGAGI. In DNA form, the CDR3 reads TGTGCCACCGGGGGTAAAGGGCGAGGGGATACGCAGTATTTT. As protein: CATGGKGRGDTQYF.

The chain uses TRBV9 and TRBJ1-1; TRBD1 might be the D (6 bases). V gave up 3 bases and J gave up 5 bases, with 17 bases separating them. Germline CDR1 is SGDLS and CDR2 is YYNGEE. The CDR3 consists of 15 residues. CDR3 nucleotide sequence: TGTGCCAGCAGCGACCCCCGGGGGGCGCGGACTGAAGCTTTCTTT. This codes for CASSDPRGARTEAFF.

Worth noting for this clone: Other DNA variants within this sample encode the same CDR3. The rearrangement uses TRBV7-2 and TRBJ1-1; 7 bases map to TRBD1. This CDR3 comprises 14 residues. The germline V gene has CDR1 SGHTA and CDR2 FQGNSA. Trimming removed 5 bases from V and 5 bases from J; junction bases left unmatched: 8. The CDR3 region has the DNA TGTGCCAGCAGCCCAGGGACAGCCGGAACTGAAGCTTTCTTT. It codes for CASSPGTAGTEAFF.